These T cell receptor beta chains were read from a single sample in a study of glioma-infiltrating T cells. MiXCR, applied by TCRdb to the multiplex PCR reads, yields one record per CDR3 protein. The sample yields about 410,000 distinct CDR3 sequences, approximately 42% seen once. The specimen sequenced was glioma tissue, nonneoplastic brain tissue, or PBMCs (not recorded which). The receptor set was obtained from a human donor with low-grade glioma or glioblastoma, undergoing nonglioma brain surgery, or in good health (not recorded which). Each CDR3 is given with its conserved first and last residue. A D gene is named only where the DNA matches it firmly. The size of a clone is reported for some rows only, either as once, few or many, or as a class for expanded clones.

TRBJ2-3 TRBV7-2 - - CASSSPPGTGPQDTQYF TGTGCCAGCAGCTCCCCTCCTGGGACGGGCCCCCAAGATACGCAGTATTTT
TRBJ1-2 TRBV4-1 few - CASSQTRRISGNYGYTF TGCGCCAGCAGCCAAACTAGGAGGATTAGCGGAAACTATGGCTACACCTTC
TRBJ2-5 TRBV20-1 - TRBD2 CSARKTSGRARETQYF TGCAGTGCTAGAAAGACTAGCGGGAGGGCCCGGGAGACCCAGTACTTC
TRBJ2-1 TRBV20-1 - TRBD2 CSALSGSPDEQFF TGCAGTGCTCTTAGCGGGAGTCCGGATGAGCAGTTCTTC
TRBJ2-3 TRBV15 once TRBD2 CGTSRQPGGAGDTQYF TGTGGCACCAGCAGACAACCGGGAGGGGCCGGAGATACGCAGTATTTT
TRBJ1-5 TRBV4-1 - TRBD1 CASSQEIRGQGNQPQHF TGCGCCAGCAGCCAGGAGATAAGGGGACAGGGCAATCAGCCCCAGCATTTT
TRBJ1-4 TRBV25-1 few - CASTRGGPNEKLFF TGTGCCAGCACTAGAGGAGGGCCCAATGAAAAACTGTTTTTT
TRBJ2-7 TRBV7-6 - - CASSLGRGDEQYF TGTGCCAGCAGCTTAGGTAGGGGGGACGAGCAGTACTTC
TRBJ2-3 TRBV7-3 many - CASSLGQSTDTQYF TGTGCCAGCAGCTTAGGACAGAGCACAGATACGCAGTATTTT
TRBJ1-1 TRBV7-3 once - CASSSMRRENTEASF TGTGCCAGCAGCTCCATGCGGAGGGAGAACACTGAAGCTTCCTTT
TRBJ2-1 TRBV6-4 many TRBD1 CASSEFTGVNEQFF TGTGCCAGCAGTGAATTTACAGGGGTGAATGAGCAGTTCTTC